One and the same sample provided the 8 T cell receptor beta chains below, sequenced in a study of OX40 agonist ivuxolimab in advanced cancers. Method: immunoSEQ multiplex PCR; TCRdb's copy keeps in-frame clones and lacks some. Seen here are 55,000 to 80,000 clones, about 80% observed once, and the top ten hold around 2.4%. Sequencing used CD4+ or CD8+ T cells sorted from blood, obtained in a trial of the OX40 agonist ivuxolimab. The receptors here all came from an adult with an advanced solid tumor such as melanoma, head and neck, liver or kidney cancer.

DNA of the CDR3: TGTGCCAGCAGCTTAGTGGGCAGAGTCACTGAAGCTTTCTTT. It yields the protein CASSLVGRVTEAFF. The chain is built from TRBV7-2 and TRBJ1-1; D gene unclear. CDR1 and CDR2 (germline): SGHTA, FQGNSA. This CDR3 contains 14 residues. V was trimmed by 1 base and J by 4 bases, leaving 10 bases between them.

Only a few counts were recorded for this clone. This sequence joins TRBV7-2 and TRBJ1-6, with D possibly TRBD1 on 5 matching bases. Germline assignment: CDR1 SGHTA and CDR2 FQGNSA. Trimming took 1 base from V and 8 from J, leaving 12 bases between them. This CDR3 region has 15 residues. CDR3 bases: TGTGCCAGCAGCTTAGACGCACAGGTGGATTCACCCCTCCACTTT. It specifies CASSLDAQVDSPLHF.

The genes are TRBV5-5 and TRBJ1-1; D not certain. V lost 4 bases and J lost 0, with 10 bases in between. Germline CDR1 is SGHKS and CDR2 is YYEKEE (reference sequence). The length of the CDR3 is 14 residues. The CDR3 sequence is CASSIHPVNTEAFF. The CDR3 DNA reads TGTGCCAGCAGCATACATCCGGTGAACACTGAAGCTTTCTTT.

This chain joins TRBV6-6 and TRBJ2-5; TRBD2 aligns across 13 bases. Germline values: CDR1 MNHNY, CDR2 SVGAGI (reference sequence). The ends lost 9 bases at V and 1 base at J; junction bases unmatched: 2. The CDR3 consists of 14 residues. As DNA, the CDR3 is TGTGCCAGTCGGACTAGCGGGGGCCAAGAGACCCAGTACTTC. This gives the protein CASRTSGGQETQYF.

This clone was counted a few times. CDR3 sequence (DNA): TGCGCCAGCAGCCAAGAAGAGTCTCAGCCCCAGCATTTT. It codes for CASSQEESQPQHF. The chain recombines TRBV4-3 with TRBJ1-5; D is undetermined. The CDR3 is 13 residues long. Trimming cost V 0 bases and J 6 bases, with 6 bases left between them. The V gene's germline CDR1 is LGHNA and CDR2 YSLEER.

The genes are TRBV7-2 and TRBJ1-1, with TRBD1 as a possible D gene (6 bases). This CDR3 has 13 residues. Germline V gives CDR1 SGHTA, CDR2 FQGNSA. V lost 5 bases to trimming and J lost 7 bases, with 14 bases between them. The CDR3 DNA reads as TGTGCCAGCAGCATTATGCTGGACAGTGAAGCTTTCTTT. Protein: CASSIMLDSEAFF.

The chain uses TRBV6-5 and TRBJ1-2, with a tentative D call TRBD1 (5 bases). Between the trimmed V and J ends, which lost 2 bases and 2 bases, there was a span of 9 bases. Germline values: CDR1 MNHEY, CDR2 SVGAGI. The CDR3 has 14 amino acids. In DNA form, the CDR3 reads TGTGCCAGCAGTTACCGGGACGGAAACTATGGCTACACCTTC. It encodes CASSYRDGNYGYTF.

The V call is TRBV27, the J call TRBJ2-1; 10 positions agree with TRBD1. The CDR3 is 16 residues long. CDR1 and CDR2 (germline): MNHEY, SMNVEV (reference sequence). Trimming cost V 6 bases and J 8 bases; bases outside gene matches: 13. This CDR3 reads CASRQPGQGLMDEQFF. CDR3 in DNA: TGTGCCAGCAGACAACCGGGACAGGGGCTGATGGATGAGCAGTTCTTC.